This is a list of T cell receptor beta chains from one sample in a study of shared T cell receptors in the human thymus. Clones were read by immunoSEQ multiplex PCR, and TCRdb kept only the in-frame ones, dropping some. The sample lists hundreds of thousands of clones, around nine tenths seen once, with around 0.01% in the top ten. These data also featured in a second study, about human thymus T cells.

Specimen: thymocytes. Source of these receptors: a boy under three years old with a congenital heart defect. The CDR3 runs from the conserved cysteine through the conserved F or W. A D gene is named only where the DNA matches it firmly. The listing skips clone size in some rows; elsewhere it reads once, few, many or a size class.

v_call: TRBV5-6
j_call: TRBJ2-7
clone_size: NA
d_call: NA
cdr3_aa: CASRKDRGGDEQYF
cdr3_nt: TGTGCCAGCAGGAAAGACAGGGGAGGGGACGAGCAGTACTTC

v_call: TRBV7-8
j_call: TRBJ1-2
clone_size: once
d_call: NA
cdr3_aa: CASSLTSDYGYTF
cdr3_nt: TGTGCCAGCAGCCTGACATCCGACTATGGCTACACCTTC

v_call: TRBV15
j_call: TRBJ1-2
clone_size: NA
d_call: TRBD1
cdr3_aa: CATSSDRNYGYTF
cdr3_nt: TGTGCCACCAGCTCGGACAGGAACTATGGCTACACCTTC

v_call: TRBV6-6
j_call: TRBJ2-7
clone_size: few
d_call: NA
cdr3_aa: CASSWPGKDEQYF
cdr3_nt: TGTGCCAGCAGTTGGCCAGGGAAGGACGAGCAGTACTTC

v_call: TRBV27
j_call: TRBJ2-2
clone_size: NA
d_call: TRBD1
cdr3_aa: CASSPGQGPGELFF
cdr3_nt: TGTGCCAGCAGTCCCGGACAGGGCCCCGGGGAGCTGTTTTTT

v_call: TRBV15
j_call: TRBJ2-1
clone_size: NA
d_call: TRBD2
cdr3_aa: CATSSLAGKQKQFF
cdr3_nt: TGTGCCACCAGCTCGCTAGCGGGGAAGCAAAAGCAGTTCTTC

v_call: TRBV25-1
j_call: TRBJ1-5
clone_size: NA
d_call: NA
cdr3_aa: CASSVDRDSNQPQHF
cdr3_nt: TGTGCCAGCAGTGTCGACAGAGATAGCAATCAGCCCCAGCATTTT

v_call: TRBV27
j_call: TRBJ2-7
clone_size: once
d_call: NA
cdr3_aa: CASSLLRDKCYEQYF
cdr3_nt: TGTGCCAGCAGTTTACTCCGGGACAAGTGCTACGAGCAGTACTTC

v_call: TRBV5-4
j_call: TRBJ2-7
clone_size: once
d_call: TRBD1
cdr3_aa: CASSPQGVVGLGYEQYF
cdr3_nt: TGTGCCAGCAGCCCGCAGGGGGTAGTGGGTTTAGGATACGAGCAGTACTTC

v_call: TRBV29-1
j_call: TRBJ2-1
clone_size: NA
d_call: NA
cdr3_aa: CSVEDRSEQFF
cdr3_nt: TGCAGCGTTGAAGATCGGAGTGAGCAGTTCTTC

v_call: TRBV15
j_call: TRBJ2-1
clone_size: NA
d_call: TRBD2
cdr3_aa: CATSRTRGGRASEQFF
cdr3_nt: TGTGCCACCAGCAGGACCCGTGGCGGGAGGGCCAGTGAGCAGTTCTTC

v_call: TRBV10-3
j_call: TRBJ2-1
clone_size: NA
d_call: TRBD2
cdr3_aa: CAISESGTSGRERYNEQFF
cdr3_nt: TGTGCCATCAGTGAGTCGGGGACTAGCGGGAGAGAGCGCTACAATGAGCAGTTCTTC

v_call: TRBV4-2
j_call: TRBJ2-1
clone_size: NA
d_call: TRBD2
cdr3_aa: CASSQEGGGDEQFF
cdr3_nt: TGTGCCAGCAGCCAAGAGGGTGGGGGGGATGAGCAGTTCTTC

v_call: TRBV6-6
j_call: TRBJ1-4
clone_size: NA
d_call: TRBD1
cdr3_aa: CASRSSLDRVNEKLFF
cdr3_nt: TGTGCCAGCAGATCCTCCTTGGACAGGGTAAATGAAAAACTGTTTTTT

v_call: TRBV7-9
j_call: TRBJ2-1
clone_size: NA
d_call: NA
cdr3_aa: CAGTEALSYNEQFF
cdr3_nt: TGTGCCGGCACAGAGGCCCTCTCCTACAATGAGCAGTTCTTC

v_call: TRBV12-5
j_call: TRBJ2-1
clone_size: NA
d_call: NA
cdr3_aa: CASGLVQRDPTFNEQFF
cdr3_nt: TGTGCTAGTGGTTTGGTACAGAGGGATCCAACCTTCAATGAGCAGTTCTTC

v_call: TRBV4-2
j_call: TRBJ2-7
clone_size: NA
d_call: TRBD2
cdr3_aa: CASSPLRATQSWGLAINEQYF
cdr3_nt: TGTGCCAGCAGCCCTCTCCGGGCTACCCAATCGTGGGGACTAGCGATTAACGAGCAGTACTTC

v_call: TRBV5-8
j_call: TRBJ1-4
clone_size: few
d_call: TRBD1
cdr3_aa: CASSPYRQGAKLFF
cdr3_nt: TGTGCCAGCAGCCCTTACCGACAGGGAGCAAAACTGTTTTTT

v_call: TRBV10-3
j_call: TRBJ2-7
clone_size: NA
d_call: NA
cdr3_aa: CAISNSGFPFYEQYF
cdr3_nt: TGTGCCATCTCGAACTCAGGATTTCCGTTCTACGAGCAGTACTTC

v_call: TRBV4-3
j_call: TRBJ2-7
clone_size: NA
d_call: NA
cdr3_aa: CASSQDEARYEQYF
cdr3_nt: TGCGCCAGCAGCCAAGATGAGGCGAGGTACGAGCAGTACTTC

v_call: TRBV5-4
j_call: TRBJ2-5
clone_size: NA
d_call: NA
cdr3_aa: CASSLALREETQYF
cdr3_nt: TGTGCCAGCAGCTTGGCTCTCCGGGAAGAGACCCAGTACTTC

v_call: TRBV6-5
j_call: TRBJ1-2
clone_size: NA
d_call: NA
cdr3_aa: CASSSDRLYGYTF
cdr3_nt: TGTGCCAGCAGCTCCGACAGACTCTATGGCTACACCTTC

v_call: TRBV27
j_call: TRBJ2-1
clone_size: NA
d_call: NA
cdr3_aa: CASSLSPPPGGYEQFF
cdr3_nt: TGTGCCAGCAGTTTATCGCCCCCGCCAGGGGGGTATGAGCAGTTCTTC

v_call: TRBV11-2
j_call: TRBJ2-2
clone_size: NA
d_call: TRBD2
cdr3_aa: CASSRKLAGVTGELFF
cdr3_nt: TGTGCCAGCAGCCGCAAACTAGCGGGAGTCACCGGGGAGCTGTTTTTT

v_call: TRBV2
j_call: TRBJ2-1
clone_size: NA
d_call: TRBD2
cdr3_aa: CASSGGGGRTYNEQFF
cdr3_nt: TGTGCCAGCAGTGGGGGGGGCGGGAGGACATACAATGAGCAGTTCTTC

v_call: TRBV14
j_call: TRBJ1-2
clone_size: NA
d_call: TRBD1
cdr3_aa: CASSQAFGTGEPSNYGYTF
cdr3_nt: TGTGCCAGCAGCCAAGCTTTCGGGACAGGCGAACCGTCTAACTATGGCTACACCTTC

v_call: TRBV4-2
j_call: TRBJ2-1
clone_size: NA
d_call: TRBD1
cdr3_aa: CASSLNRGILFFYNEQFF
cdr3_nt: TGTGCCAGCAGTTTGAACAGGGGGATACTCTTTTTCTACAATGAGCAGTTCTTC

v_call: TRBV11-3
j_call: TRBJ2-3
clone_size: NA
d_call: NA
cdr3_aa: CASSLAGGDTQYF
cdr3_nt: TGTGCCAGCAGCTTAGCCGGGGGAGATACGCAGTATTTT

v_call: TRBV4-3
j_call: TRBJ2-7
clone_size: NA
d_call: NA
cdr3_aa: CASSQDTGGNSYEQYF
cdr3_nt: TGCGCCAGCAGCCAAGATACCGGCGGGAACTCCTACGAGCAGTACTTC

v_call: TRBV5-4
j_call: TRBJ2-7
clone_size: NA
d_call: NA
cdr3_aa: CASSPDRQHYPYEQYF
cdr3_nt: TGTGCCAGCAGCCCCGACAGGCAACATTACCCTTACGAGCAGTACTTC

v_call: TRBV5-3
j_call: TRBJ1-4
clone_size: NA
d_call: TRBD1
cdr3_aa: CARSLGRTGSNEKLFF
cdr3_nt: TGTGCCAGAAGCTTGGGGCGGACAGGGAGTAATGAAAAACTGTTTTTT

v_call: TRBV30
j_call: TRBJ1-2
clone_size: once
d_call: TRBD1
cdr3_aa: CAWNRGYGYTF
cdr3_nt: TGTGCCTGGAACAGGGGCTATGGCTACACCTTC

v_call: TRBV9
j_call: TRBJ2-7
clone_size: NA
d_call: TRBD2
cdr3_aa: CASSPRLAGGYEQYF
cdr3_nt: TGTGCCAGCAGCCCTAGACTAGCGGGAGGCTACGAGCAGTACTTC